This is a list of T cell receptor beta chains from one sample in a study of cytomegalovirus exposure and HLA in healthy donors. Data came from immunoSEQ multiplex PCR; TCRdb stores just in-frame clones and leaves some out. This sample has 200,000 to 250,000 clones; about 74% occur once, and the top ten carry 1.8%. Sequences were obtained from PBMCs. These receptors originate from a woman aged 25 to 45 in good health and CMV-seronegative. CDR3s include the opening cysteine and the closing phenylalanine or tryptophan. Fields, in order: CDR3 DNA, CDR3 protein, J gene, clone size, V gene, D gene. D genes are given only for firm matches. Only some rows state a clone size, as once, few, many or a class for expanded clones.

CDR3nt: TGCGCCAGCAGCCAAGGACAGCCCTACGAGCAGTACTTC; CDR3aa: CASSQGQPYEQYF; j_gene: TRBJ2-7; abundance: once; v_gene: TRBV4-1; d_gene: -
CDR3nt: TGTGCCTGGAGTGTTATGACAGACACTGAAGCTTTCTTT; CDR3aa: CAWSVMTDTEAFF; j_gene: TRBJ1-1; abundance: -; v_gene: TRBV30; d_gene: -
CDR3nt: TGTGCCAGCAGGACTGAGAGAGATCAGCCCCAGCATTTT; CDR3aa: CASRTERDQPQHF; j_gene: TRBJ1-5; abundance: -; v_gene: TRBV2; d_gene: -
CDR3nt: TGCGCCAGCAGCGTGGACAGGGCTGACGAGCAGTACTTC; CDR3aa: CASSVDRADEQYF; j_gene: TRBJ2-7; abundance: -; v_gene: TRBV5-1; d_gene: TRBD1
CDR3nt: TGTGCCAGCAGCATGAGGAGGGACAGGGGGTCCTATAATTCACCCCTCCACTTT; CDR3aa: CASSMRRDRGSYNSPLHF; j_gene: TRBJ1-6; abundance: -; v_gene: TRBV21-1; d_gene: -
CDR3nt: TGTGCCACCAGCCGGGGCGGAGTCACTAGCGGATTCGGTAAGCAGTACTTC; CDR3aa: CATSRGGVTSGFGKQYF; j_gene: TRBJ2-7; abundance: -; v_gene: TRBV15; d_gene: TRBD2
CDR3nt: TGTGCCAGCTCAAGCACCTATAGCAATCAGCCCCAGCATTTT; CDR3aa: CASSSTYSNQPQHF; j_gene: TRBJ1-5; abundance: -; v_gene: TRBV6-5; d_gene: -
CDR3nt: TGTGCCAGCAGCGAAGACGCGGAGGGGTTTGAAGCTTTCTTT; CDR3aa: CASSEDAEGFEAFF; j_gene: TRBJ1-1; abundance: -; v_gene: TRBV6-4; d_gene: -
CDR3nt: TGCGCCAGCAGCCAGTGGACTAGCGGTTACAATGAGCAGTTCTTC; CDR3aa: CASSQWTSGYNEQFF; j_gene: TRBJ2-1; abundance: -; v_gene: TRBV4-1; d_gene: TRBD2
CDR3nt: TGTGCCAGCAGTTCACAATTGGGACTAGGAGTATACGAGCAGTACTTC; CDR3aa: CASSSQLGLGVYEQYF; j_gene: TRBJ2-7; abundance: -; v_gene: TRBV2; d_gene: TRBD2
CDR3nt: TGTGCCAGCAGCTCCTTTACAGGGAGCGGGACCTCCACTGAAGCTTTCTTT; CDR3aa: CASSSFTGSGTSTEAFF; j_gene: TRBJ1-1; abundance: -; v_gene: TRBV9; d_gene: -
CDR3nt: TGCGCCAGCAGCTTGGGCCTCAGGGTCGACGAGCAGTACTTC; CDR3aa: CASSLGLRVDEQYF; j_gene: TRBJ2-7; abundance: -; v_gene: TRBV5-1; d_gene: -
CDR3nt: TGTGCCAGCAGTTACGGGCGACAGACCGCCTATGGCTACACCTTC; CDR3aa: CASSYGRQTAYGYTF; j_gene: TRBJ1-2; abundance: few; v_gene: TRBV6-5; d_gene: -
CDR3nt: TGCGCCAGCAGTGAATCCCGGGGACAGCCCCAGCATTTT; CDR3aa: CASSESRGQPQHF; j_gene: TRBJ1-5; abundance: -; v_gene: TRBV10-2; d_gene: -
CDR3nt: TGTGCCAGCAGCCAAGCTTGGACAGCCAAAGGACCCCAGCATTTT; CDR3aa: CASSQAWTAKGPQHF; j_gene: TRBJ1-5; abundance: -; v_gene: TRBV4-2; d_gene: -
CDR3nt: TGTGCCAGTACCGGCAGCGACTCTGGAAACACCATATATTTT; CDR3aa: CASTGSDSGNTIYF; j_gene: TRBJ1-3; abundance: -; v_gene: TRBV19; d_gene: -
CDR3nt: TGTGCCAGCAGGCCGGCGGGGCCTGGTGGCTACACCTTC; CDR3aa: CASRPAGPGGYTF; j_gene: TRBJ1-2; abundance: -; v_gene: TRBV6-1; d_gene: -
CDR3nt: TGCGCCAGCAGCCAACATGGGACAGATGAAGCTTTCTTT; CDR3aa: CASSQHGTDEAFF; j_gene: TRBJ1-1; abundance: -; v_gene: TRBV4-1; d_gene: TRBD1
CDR3nt: TGTGCCAGCAGTTACGGTGCGGGAGGAGGAAGCGAGCAGTACTTC; CDR3aa: CASSYGAGGGSEQYF; j_gene: TRBJ2-7; abundance: -; v_gene: TRBV6-6; d_gene: TRBD2
CDR3nt: TGTGCCTCCTCGGGGGTAACTAATGAAAAACTGTTTTTT; CDR3aa: CASSGVTNEKLFF; j_gene: TRBJ1-4; abundance: -; v_gene: TRBV19; d_gene: -
CDR3nt: TGTGCCAGCAGCGCTCCCGACAGGGGGAGGTACGAGCAGTACTTC; CDR3aa: CASSAPDRGRYEQYF; j_gene: TRBJ2-7; abundance: -; v_gene: TRBV11-1; d_gene: TRBD1
CDR3nt: TGCAGCGTTAATACAGGGCGCGGAGAGACCCAGTACTTC; CDR3aa: CSVNTGRGETQYF; j_gene: TRBJ2-5; abundance: few; v_gene: TRBV29-1; d_gene: -
CDR3nt: TGTGCCAGCAGCCTACGCAGGGAACCCGGGGAGCTGTTTTTT; CDR3aa: CASSLRREPGELFF; j_gene: TRBJ2-2; abundance: -; v_gene: TRBV9; d_gene: -
CDR3nt: TGTGCCAGCAGAAAGACAGGGAAAACTGAAGCTTTCTTT; CDR3aa: CASRKTGKTEAFF; j_gene: TRBJ1-1; abundance: few; v_gene: TRBV6-5; d_gene: TRBD1
CDR3nt: TGTGCCAGCAGCTTAAGTGGAGCCCCGCACACAGATACGCAGTATTTT; CDR3aa: CASSLSGAPHTDTQYF; j_gene: TRBJ2-3; abundance: -; v_gene: TRBV7-9; d_gene: -
CDR3nt: TGCAGCGTTGAAGATGGAAAAGGGAGAAGATACAATGAGCAGTTCTTC; CDR3aa: CSVEDGKGRRYNEQFF; j_gene: TRBJ2-1; abundance: -; v_gene: TRBV29-1; d_gene: -
CDR3nt: TGTGCCAGCAGCTCTAGCGGGAGCCCACAGGATACGCAGTATTTT; CDR3aa: CASSSSGSPQDTQYF; j_gene: TRBJ2-3; abundance: few; v_gene: TRBV7-9; d_gene: TRBD2
CDR3nt: TGTGCCAGCACCGAGGGGGGCAGGGGGAATTCACCCCTCCACTTT; CDR3aa: CASTEGGRGNSPLHF; j_gene: TRBJ1-6; abundance: -; v_gene: TRBV2; d_gene: TRBD1
CDR3nt: TGTGCCAGTAAGACTAGCGGGATCACCGGGGAGCTGTTTTTT; CDR3aa: CASKTSGITGELFF; j_gene: TRBJ2-2; abundance: few; v_gene: TRBV19; d_gene: TRBD2
CDR3nt: TGTGCCATCGGGGGATCTGGGGCCAACGTCCTGACTTTC; CDR3aa: CAIGGSGANVLTF; j_gene: TRBJ2-6; abundance: -; v_gene: TRBV7-6; d_gene: -
CDR3nt: TGTGCCAGCAGCTCCGCGACGGGATGGCCTATTGAATACGAGCAGTACTTC; CDR3aa: CASSSATGWPIEYEQYF; j_gene: TRBJ2-7; abundance: -; v_gene: TRBV5-4; d_gene: -
CDR3nt: TGTGCCAGCAGTGAAGGGCGACGGGGACTGGGCTATGGCTACACCTTC; CDR3aa: CASSEGRRGLGYGYTF; j_gene: TRBJ1-2; abundance: -; v_gene: TRBV6-1; d_gene: -
CDR3nt: TGTGCCAGCCCTGGCGGGGGATCGTACACTGAGCAGTTCTTC; CDR3aa: CASPGGGSYTEQFF; j_gene: TRBJ2-1; abundance: -; v_gene: TRBV21-1; d_gene: -
CDR3nt: TGTGCCAGCAGTCACCAGTACTCTGGGGCCAACGTCCTGACTTTC; CDR3aa: CASSHQYSGANVLTF; j_gene: TRBJ2-6; abundance: -; v_gene: TRBV6-1; d_gene: -
CDR3nt: TGTGCCAGCAGCGTAGTTGGAGGGAACACTGAAGCTTTCTTT; CDR3aa: CASSVVGGNTEAFF; j_gene: TRBJ1-1; abundance: few; v_gene: TRBV9; d_gene: -
CDR3nt: TGTGCCAGCAGCGATTCCCGGTTAATGAACACTGAAGCTTTCTTT; CDR3aa: CASSDSRLMNTEAFF; j_gene: TRBJ1-1; abundance: -; v_gene: TRBV4-2; d_gene: -
CDR3nt: TGTGCCAGTAGTATAGATCCGATCGCGGGAGGGCCTGGGCAGTATTTT; CDR3aa: CASSIDPIAGGPGQYF; j_gene: TRBJ2-3; abundance: -; v_gene: TRBV19; d_gene: TRBD2